This T cell receptor (beta chain) was documented in a study of Graves' ophthalmopathy and Graves' hyperthyroidism. Beta-chain TCR CDR3 regions were amplified from RNA transcripts. The first-round RT-PCR employed HTBI primers together with the Qiagen OneStep RT-PCR kit. A multiplex PCR was then performed as the second round. TCRdb ran MiXCR on the multiplex PCR reads and lists one entry per CDR3 protein. The table lists 500,000 to 700,000 distinct CDR3 sequences, less than 45% of them singletons, with about 4.1% in the top ten. Overall study results and limits: Blood samples also showed most expanded thyroid clonotypes exceeding 0.001 frequency.

This clonotype was recorded at least ten times. No antigen is known for it. The CDR3 has 15 residues. Germline V CDR1 and CDR2: SGHDN, FVKESK. J lost 7 bases, V lost 0 bases, and 6 bases had no gene match. The authors diagnosed from clinical symptoms, serum thyroxine, TRAb, thyroid ultrasound and orbital computed tomography. The rearrangement joins TRBV14 to TRBJ1-2; TRBD1 matches at 9 bases. This clonotype originated in an adult man with Graves' hyperthyroidism. Sequenced sample: peripheral blood or thyroid tissue (not recorded which). The CDR3 nucleotides are TGTGCCAGCAGCCAAGATATCGACAGGGGGTTTGGCTACACCTTC. Translating gives CASSQDIDRGFGYTF. Full variable domain (missing parts from reference TRBV14 and TRBJ1-2): EAGVTQFPSHSVIEKGQTVTLRCDPISGHDNLYWYRRVMGKEIKFLLHFVKESKQDESGMPNNRFLAERTGGTYSTLKVQPAELEDSGVYFCASSQDIDRGFGYTFGSGTRLTVV.